This entry features one TCR beta chain sequence. This clonotype has only a few counts. This receptor's antigen is unknown. No qualities accompany the bases; no much larger clone lies one base away. The data derive from a study of naive and memory T cell subsets (dated 2017 in TCRdb). Describing the broader study: The figure summarizing these samples reported about 10 blood donors, 7 tuberculin skin test biopsies and 3 saline control biopsies. Usually PCR2 was run as a SYBR Green qPCR and stopped at a set threshold, although low-input samples could use end-point PCR (roughly 6 cycles) instead.

What the study reported, not specific to this receptor: The potential sensitivity of the RNA-based method to TCR transcript changes with T cell activation and differentiation was acknowledged.

The study reported a robust and sensitive protocol to amplify, sequence and analyze TCRs, based on 3' ligation of a UMI-containing oligonucleotide to TCR cDNA. For whole blood analysis, approximately 2.5 ml of peripheral blood was collected from healthy adult volunteers into Tempus tubes, and RNA was extracted following the manufacturer's instructions. Total RNA was used without cell sorting and was treated with RQ1 DNase before reverse transcription, with a target input of 1 to 1000 ng. Libraries were prepared from skin biopsies and whole blood to test how robust the pipeline was in samples where T cells are a minority population. Library preparation used 5' RACE. The ligated cDNA was amplified in four rounds of PCR with nested alpha and beta constant region primers together with the SP2 primer. For the blood and skin samples, TCR RNA was reverse transcribed with SuperScript IV using primers for the alpha and beta constant regions. Using T4 RNA ligase 1, an oligonucleotide carrying both the Illumina SP2 primer and a UMI was ligated onto the 3' end of the cDNA. The 12-nucleotide UMI was composed of two random hexamers separated by an eight-base spacer, which was included to prevent hairpin formation. TCR alpha and beta chain libraries were processed separately from the second PCR onward, with dual indexing for multiplexing. After pooling, the indexed libraries were analyzed by capillary electrophoresis and sequenced on either an Illumina MiSeq or NextSeq. PhiX DNA at 5-7% was spiked into libraries to increase base diversity and improve cluster recognition. The paper's processing steps were these. UMIs were extracted from read 2 by Demultiplexor and combined with the TCR sequence from read 1, and reads were split according to sample indices. V and J genes and V-J junctions were identified by Decombinator, which gave every TCR a five-part identifier that included V and J deletions. UMIs were used by Collapsinator to correct sequencing errors and PCR amplification heterogeneity, so that a UMI-based abundance was obtained for each TCR. CDR3Translator turned identifiers into nucleotide sequence, translated that sequence into amino acids, and pulled out CDR3 regions based on terminal motifs. After normalization to the amount of input RNA, error-corrected alpha and beta TCR counts from blood and skin were compared. TCRdb ran its own pipeline on the public reads, namely fastp trimming at Q25 and MiXCR clone calling, and kept in-frame beta chains. Identical CDR3 protein sequences are pooled into one entry, listed with their most common genes and DNA. The authors' filters were not applied to this entry. The sample yields about 32,000 distinct CDR3 sequences; 16% were counted once. The ten most abundant clones make up 2% to 3% of the sample.

The receptor was derived from a female donor in good health.

Here is the DNA: TGTGCCAGCAGTCCCAATTACAGGGATTCACCCCTCCACTTT. Its protein reads: CASSPNYRDSPLHF. The chain is made from TRBV6-5 and TRBJ1-6, and TRBD1 may be the D gene, going by 6 matching bases. Taken from the germline V gene, the CDR1 and CDR2 loops are MNHEY and SVGAGI. The CDR3 numbers 14 residues from cysteine through phenylalanine. This entry keeps only the CDR3 DNA: 42 bases, framed from base 1. Cut back by 5 bases and 8 bases, the V and J ends lie 13 bases apart.